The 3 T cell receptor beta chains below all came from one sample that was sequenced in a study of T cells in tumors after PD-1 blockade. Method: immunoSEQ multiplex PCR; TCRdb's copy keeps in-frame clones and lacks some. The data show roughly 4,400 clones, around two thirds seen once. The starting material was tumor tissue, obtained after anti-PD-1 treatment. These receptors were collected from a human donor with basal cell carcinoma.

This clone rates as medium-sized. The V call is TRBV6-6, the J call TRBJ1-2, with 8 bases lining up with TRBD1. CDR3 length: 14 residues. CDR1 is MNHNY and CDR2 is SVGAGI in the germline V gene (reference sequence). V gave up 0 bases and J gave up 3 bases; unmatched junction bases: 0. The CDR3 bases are TGTGCCAGCAGTTACTCACAGGGGGACTATGGCTACACCTTC. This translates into CASSYSQGDYGYTF.

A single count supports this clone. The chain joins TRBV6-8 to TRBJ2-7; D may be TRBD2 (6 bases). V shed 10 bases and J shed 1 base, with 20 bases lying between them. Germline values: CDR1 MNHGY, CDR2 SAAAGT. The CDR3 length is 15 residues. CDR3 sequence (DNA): TGTGCCACCTTAGGCCCCACCGGGACTTCCTACGAGCAGTACTTC. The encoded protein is CATLGPTGTSYEQYF.

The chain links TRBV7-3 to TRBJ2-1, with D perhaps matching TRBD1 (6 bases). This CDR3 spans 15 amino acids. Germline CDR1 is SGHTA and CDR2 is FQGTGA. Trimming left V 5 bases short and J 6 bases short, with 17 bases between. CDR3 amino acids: CASSPDRRWPNEQFF. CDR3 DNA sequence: TGTGCCAGCAGCCCCGACAGGAGATGGCCCAATGAGCAGTTCTTC.